Given below is one TCR beta chain in context. The CDR3 runs to 11 residues. The V gene lost 8 bases and the J gene lost 9 bases, with 14 bases spanning the gap. Germline-derived CDR1 and CDR2 are SQVTM and ANQGSEA. The data stem from a study of blood T cells in healthy people across ages. Then a second PCR, running about 6 to 12 cycles, was carried out with a sample-barcoded 5' primer and a J-beta primer mix. One entry per CDR3 protein, called by TCRdb with MiXCR from the 5' RACE reads. The sample yields around 990,000 distinct CDR3 sequences, 20% to 25% seen once. The same data also contributed to another study, on T cells of mothers and their children. From that second work: Donation was provided by three healthy Caucasian mothers along with their six children.

This sequence was found in a girl aged 2 to 9 in good health. The sequenced material came from blood. The rearrangement links TRBV29-1 to TRBJ2-1; D may be TRBD1 or TRBD2 (5 bases each). The CDR3 DNA is TGCAGCATCCTAGGGGCGGGTGAGCAGTTCTTC. This translates into CSILGAGEQFF.